What follows are 30 T cell receptor beta chains derived from one specimen sequenced in a study of CD8 T cells in ankylosing spondylitis. Via MiXCR, TCRdb re-called the 5' RACE reads, giving one row per CDR3 protein. The data show 300,000 to 400,000 distinct CDR3 sequences, 20% seen once. The source material was blood, either unsorted or a sorted T cell fraction (not recorded which). Receptors originate from a male donor with ankylosing spondylitis or in good health (not recorded which).

This clonotype was counted only a few times. The rearrangement uses TRBV12-3 or TRBV12-4 and TRBJ1-1, with D unclear. V dropped 3 bases and J dropped 3 bases, with 5 bases sitting between them. This CDR3 comprises 12 residues. DNA of the CDR3: TGTGCCAGCAGTTTTGCGGACACTGAAGCTTTCTTT. As protein: CASSFADTEAFF.

V and J are TRBV7-9 and TRBJ1-1, with D hard to call. The germline CDR1 and CDR2 sequences are SEHNR and FQNEAQ (reference sequence). The CDR3 is made up of 15 amino acids. Trimming removed 1 base at V and 1 base at J, with 10 bases between. The CDR3 spells CASSLVGLENTEAFF. CDR3 DNA sequence: TGTGCCAGCAGCTTAGTCGGGTTGGAGAACACTGAAGCTTTCTTT.

This clonotype was seen a few times. CDR3 region: CSVATTLYEQYF. CDR3 DNA: TGCAGCGTTGCGACAACCCTGTACGAGCAGTACTTC. This rearrangement joins TRBV29-1 to TRBJ2-7; D remains unclear. Germline V gene data show CDR1 as SQVTM and CDR2 as ANQGSEA. This CDR3 contains 12 residues. Trimming cost V 4 bases and J 4 bases, with 11 bases left between them.

A few counts support this clonotype. The V and J genes are TRBV21-1 and TRBJ2-2; the D call TRBD1 from the table was never checked on the DNA. TRBV21-1 is a listed pseudogene. This CDR3 is built from 15 residues. The CDR3 protein is CASSKRQGTNGELFF. The CDR3 bases are TGTGCCAGCAGCAAGAGACAGGGGACGAACGGGGAGCTGTTTTTT.

In its sample, this clonotype was seen a few times. The chain joins TRBV12-3 or TRBV12-4 to TRBJ1-2; D is unclear. The CDR3 consists of 16 residues. V was trimmed by 7 bases and J by 0 bases, leaving 18 bases between them. This chain's CDR3 is CASTPQGTEANYGYTF. The CDR3 DNA reads as TGTGCCAGCACCCCCCAAGGAACAGAAGCTAACTATGGCTACACCTTC.

This clonotype was seen only a few times. The chain links TRBV4-2 to TRBJ2-5; a possible D gene is TRBD2 (5 bases). This CDR3 has 15 amino acids. In germline, CDR1 is LGHNA, CDR2 YNFKEQ. Trimming took 0 bases from V and 4 from J, leaving 12 bases between them. CDR3 nucleotide sequence: TGTGCCAGCAGCCAAGATTCGCTAGAGGGAGAGACCCAGTACTTC. Residues: CASSQDSLEGETQYF.

This chain uses TRBV29-1 with TRBJ2-1; D may match TRBD1 or TRBD2 (6 bases each). Germline V CDR1 and CDR2: SQVTM, ANQGSEA. CDR3 length equals 13 residues. The V and J ends lost 3 bases and 15 bases respectively, with 21 bases between them. The CDR3 DNA is TGCAGCGTTGAGTCTCCGGGGGCGGTGGATCCGTTCTTC. Translation: CSVESPGAVDPFF.

The chain is built from TRBV15 and TRBJ2-2; 9 bases align to TRBD2. The CDR3 is made up of 16 amino acids. From germline, CDR1 is LNHNV and CDR2 YYDKDF (reference sequence). V lost 3 bases to trimming and J lost 1 base; unmatched junction nucleotides: 3. The CDR3: CATSSALAGNTGELFF. CDR3 in DNA: TGTGCCACCAGCAGCGCACTAGCGGGGAACACCGGGGAGCTGTTTTTT.

The table lists this clonotype with a few counts. The CDR3 DNA follows: TGTGCCAGCAGTTTTTTCGGCGGGGGTGAGACCCAGTACTTC. Protein: CASSFFGGGETQYF. V is TRBV12-3 or TRBV12-4 and J is TRBJ2-5; 7 bases map to TRBD2. Unmatched junction bases numbered 6, after V lost 3 bases and J lost 5 bases. The CDR3 spans 14 residues.

With respect to this clonotype: A read error is likely, as this CDR3 ends without the conserved phenylalanine or tryptophan. The chain is built from TRBV7-9 and TRBJ2-3; D is unclear. The CDR3 consists of 14 residues. V was clipped by 1 base and J by 2 bases, with 7 bases between them. Germline V lookup: CDR1 SEHNR, CDR2 FQNEAQ (reference sequence). CDR3 sequence (DNA): TGTGCCAGCAGCTTAGTGGTAACCACAGATACGCAGTATTTG. Its protein is CASSLVVTTDTQYL.

The chain uses TRBV7-9 and TRBJ2-7, with 7 bases identical to TRBD2. With V trimmed by 3 bases and J by 7 bases, 3 bases remained unmatched. The V gene's germline CDR1 is SEHNR and CDR2 FQNEAQ (reference sequence). The CDR3 is made up of 12 amino acids. This chain's CDR3 is CASSFAGGEQYF. In DNA form, the CDR3 reads TGTGCCAGCAGCTTCGCCGGGGGGGAGCAGTACTTC.

This clonotype has a handful of counts. The rearrangement joins TRBV20-1 to TRBJ2-5, with TRBD2 matching 13 bases. Per the germline V gene, CDR1 is DFQATT and CDR2 is SNEGSKA (reference sequence). J lost 0 bases, V lost 4 bases, and 8 bases had no gene match. CDR3 length: 17 residues. The CDR3 bases are TGCAGTGCTACGATCCGGACTAGCGGGGGAAACCAAGAGACCCAGTACTTC. Protein product: CSATIRTSGGNQETQYF.

The chain recombines TRBV27 with TRBJ2-1; 10 nucleotides match TRBD2. The ends lost 4 bases at V and 5 bases at J; junction bases unmatched: 11. This CDR3 is 17 amino acids long. Germline assignment: CDR1 MNHEY and CDR2 SMNVEV (reference sequence). CDR3 bases: TGTGCCAGCAGTTCACCCTCTAGCGGGGGCCCGAACAATGAGCAGTTCTTC. Translated: CASSSPSSGGPNNEQFF.

The rearrangement links TRBV4-2 to TRBJ2-5; TRBD2 matches 10 bases. CDR3 size: 17 residues. CDR1 is LGHNA, CDR2 YNFKEQ, per germline. The trim removed 1 base at V and 0 bases at J, leaving 5 bases unmatched. The DNA of the CDR3 is TGTGCCAGCAGCCAAGTGGTTACTAGCGGGGACCAAGAGACCCAGTACTTC. This encodes CASSQVVTSGDQETQYF.

The chain has TRBV29-1 and TRBJ2-7; 7 bases align to TRBD2. The junction had 8 bases not matched to a gene; V was cut back by 5 bases and J by 4 bases. The CDR3 spans 13 residues. Germline V gene sequence: CDR1 SQVTM, CDR2 ANQGSEA. The CDR3 DNA reads TGCAGCGTTTCCCTAGCGGAGGGGTACGAGCAGTACTTC. As protein: CSVSLAEGYEQYF.

The chain is built from TRBV27 and TRBJ2-1; D is tentatively TRBD1 or TRBD2 (6 bases each). The CDR3 contains 17 residues. V gave up 2 bases and J gave up 1 base, with 15 bases separating them. Germline CDR1 and CDR2: MNHEY and SMNVEV (reference sequence). CDR3 bases: TGTGCCAGCAGTTTAACTGCGGGACAAGGTTCCTACAATGAGCAGTTCTTC. This gives the protein CASSLTAGQGSYNEQFF.

This clonotype was picked up a small number of times. The CDR3 DNA reads TGTGCCAGCAGTTTAGCCCTCATTGGGTATGGCTACACCTTC. Its protein product is CASSLALIGYGYTF. This rearrangement joins TRBV12-3 or TRBV12-4 to TRBJ1-2; no clear D gene. CDR3 length equals 14 residues. V was shortened by 0 bases and J by 5 bases, with 10 bases between the two germline ends.

The V and J genes are TRBV10-2 and TRBJ2-7, with D perhaps assigned TRBD1 or TRBD2 (6 bases each). Germline V gene lookup returns CDR1 WSHSY and CDR2 SAAADI. Trimming removed 3 bases at V and 4 bases at J, with 13 bases between. The CDR3 is made up of 14 amino acids. This CDR3 is CASSEGGSTYEQYF. CDR3 nucleotides: TGCGCCAGCAGTGAAGGGGGGTCCACTTACGAGCAGTACTTC.

This sequence joins TRBV7-8 and TRBJ2-2, with a tentative D call TRBD2 (7 bases). Germline V CDR1 and CDR2: SGHVS, FQNEAQ. V was shortened by 5 bases and J by 9 bases, with 13 bases between the two germline ends. CDR3 size: 13 residues. The CDR3 reads CASSPGEGRELFF. The CDR3 DNA follows: TGTGCCAGCAGCCCAGGGGAGGGCAGGGAGCTGTTTTTT.

The V call is TRBV12-3 or TRBV12-4, the J call TRBJ1-2, with D hard to call. V was shortened by 1 base and J by 6 bases, with 6 bases between the two germline ends. The length of the CDR3 is 12 residues. The CDR3 reads CASSLVLDGYTF. The CDR3 nucleotides are TGTGCCAGCAGTTTAGTTTTGGATGGCTACACCTTC.

This clonotype was seen a handful of times. This chain's CDR3 is CSARDRARLEQYF. CDR3 nucleotide sequence: TGCAGTGCTAGGGACAGGGCGAGGCTTGAGCAGTACTTC. The chain carries TRBV20-1 and TRBJ2-7; 8 bases match TRBD1. Trimming removed 3 bases from V and 7 bases from J; junction bases left unmatched: 8. In germline, CDR1 is DFQATT, CDR2 SNEGSKA (reference sequence). CDR3 length: 13 residues.

This clonotype has more than one count but fewer than ten. V usage is TRBV7-9 and J usage is TRBJ2-7; 7 nucleotides match TRBD1. The CDR3 contains 13 residues. Germline lookup yields CDR1 SEHNR and CDR2 FQNEAQ (reference sequence). V dropped 5 bases and J dropped 3; count of bases not matched to a gene: 4. The CDR3, as DNA: TGTGCCAGCAGCCGGACAGGTCGCTACGAGCAGTACTTC. Residues: CASSRTGRYEQYF.

The rearrangement uses TRBV27 and TRBJ2-3; either TRBD1 or TRBD2 may fit D (6 bases each). V was pared by 6 bases and J by 0 bases, with 16 bases between. This CDR3 is 16 amino acids long. Germline-derived CDR1 and CDR2 are MNHEY and SMNVEV (reference sequence). CDR3 amino acids: CASSPPGGVSTDTQYF. As DNA, the CDR3 is TGTGCCAGCAGCCCTCCCGGGGGCGTGAGCACAGATACGCAGTATTTT.

The chain couples TRBV4-1 to TRBJ1-1; 12 bases fit TRBD1. The CDR3 is 16 residues long. V dropped 0 bases and J dropped 7; count of bases not matched to a gene: 6. The germline CDR1 and CDR2 sequences are MGHRA and YSYEKL. CDR3 region: CASSQEWGTGGGEAFF. For the CDR3, the DNA is TGCGCCAGCAGCCAAGAATGGGGGACAGGGGGCGGTGAAGCTTTCTTT.

In this sample, this clonotype turned up a few times. The gene calls are TRBV29-1 and TRBJ2-2; D is uncertain. Trimming pared 2 bases from V and 5 bases from J, leaving 6 bases between. Germline CDR1 and CDR2: SQVTM and ANQGSEA. This CDR3 comprises 12 residues. CDR3 nucleotides: TGCAGCGTTGAATCACAGACCGGGGAGCTGTTTTTT. As protein: CSVESQTGELFF.

Ten or more counts support this clonotype. V and J are TRBV7-9 and TRBJ2-3; D ambiguous. CDR1 SEHNR and CDR2 FQNEAQ come from the germline V gene (reference sequence). V gave up 2 bases and J gave up 3 bases, with 3 bases separating them. The CDR3 spans 12 residues. Written as DNA, the CDR3 is TGTGCCAGCAGCTTAAGAACAGATACGCAGTATTTT. The encoded protein is CASSLRTDTQYF.

This clonotype appeared a few times. The chain combines TRBV6-1 with TRBJ1-5; 8 nucleotides agree with TRBD1. V trimming: 5 bases; J trimming: 4 bases; junction bases outside the gene matches: 7. The CDR3 runs to 15 residues. Germline CDR1 is MNHNS and CDR2 is SASEGT. CDR3 sequence reads: CASSPEQGGNQPQHF. CDR3 in DNA: TGTGCCAGCAGTCCGGAACAGGGGGGAAATCAGCCCCAGCATTTT.

The table lists this clonotype with a few counts. V usage is TRBV3-1 and J usage is TRBJ1-1, with a possible D match to TRBD1 (5 bases). This CDR3 spans 17 amino acids. V was cut by 1 base and J by 0 bases, with 15 bases left in between. Per the germline V gene, CDR1 is LGHDT and CDR2 is YNNKEL (reference sequence). The CDR3 DNA is TGTGCCAGCAGCCAAGGTGTGAACGGACATTTGAACACTGAAGCTTTCTTT. It yields the protein CASSQGVNGHLNTEAFF.

This clonotype occurred a few times. This chain links TRBV5-1 with TRBJ1-2; no reliable D call. The germline V and J ends were trimmed by 5 bases and 4 bases, with 6 bases remaining between them. Germline lookup yields CDR1 SGHRS and CDR2 YFSETQ. This CDR3 is built from 11 residues. The CDR3 is CASRLGYGYTF. The CDR3 DNA is TGCGCCAGCAGACTCGGCTATGGCTACACCTTC.

The chain employs TRBV4-2 and TRBJ2-7; D is undetermined. The V gene lost 7 bases and the J gene lost 0 bases, with 10 bases spanning the gap. Germline V gives CDR1 LGHNA, CDR2 YNFKEQ. This CDR3 comprises 13 residues. CDR3 coding DNA: TGTGCCAGCAAGGCTCTGAACTCCTACGAGCAGTACTTC. The encoded protein is CASKALNSYEQYF.